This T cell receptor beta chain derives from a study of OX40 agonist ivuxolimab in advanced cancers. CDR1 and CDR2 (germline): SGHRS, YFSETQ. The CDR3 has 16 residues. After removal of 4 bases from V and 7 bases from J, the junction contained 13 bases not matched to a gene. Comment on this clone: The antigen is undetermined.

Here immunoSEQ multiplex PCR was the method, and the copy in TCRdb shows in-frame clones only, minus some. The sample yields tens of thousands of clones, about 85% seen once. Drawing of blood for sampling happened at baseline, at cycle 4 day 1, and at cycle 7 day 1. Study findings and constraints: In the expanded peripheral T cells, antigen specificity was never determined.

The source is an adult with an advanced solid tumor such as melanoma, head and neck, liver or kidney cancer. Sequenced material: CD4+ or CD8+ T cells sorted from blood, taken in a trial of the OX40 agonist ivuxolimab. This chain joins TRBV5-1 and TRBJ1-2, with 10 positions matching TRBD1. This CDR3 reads CASSPGPGTGVGGYTF. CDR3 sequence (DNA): TGCGCCAGCAGCCCTGGTCCCGGGACAGGGGTCGGTGGCTACACCTTC. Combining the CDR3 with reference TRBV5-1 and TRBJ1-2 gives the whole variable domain KAGVTQTPRYLIKTRGQQVTLSCSPISGHRSVSWYQQTPGQGLQFLFEYFSETQRNKGNFPGRFSGRQFSNSRSEMNVSTLELGDSALYLCASSPGPGTGVGGYTFGSGTRLTVV.